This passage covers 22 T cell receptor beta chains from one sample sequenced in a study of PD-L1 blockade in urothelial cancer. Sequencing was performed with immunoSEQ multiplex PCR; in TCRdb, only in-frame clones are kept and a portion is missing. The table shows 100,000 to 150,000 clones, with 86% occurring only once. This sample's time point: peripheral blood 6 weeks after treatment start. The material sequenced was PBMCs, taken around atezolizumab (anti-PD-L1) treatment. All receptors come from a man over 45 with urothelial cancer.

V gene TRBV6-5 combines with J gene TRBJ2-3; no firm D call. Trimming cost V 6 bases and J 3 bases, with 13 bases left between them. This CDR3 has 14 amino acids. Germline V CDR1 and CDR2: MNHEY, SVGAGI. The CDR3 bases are TGTGCCAGCAGATACGCTTCAGGTACAGATACGCAGTATTTT. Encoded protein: CASRYASGTDTQYF.

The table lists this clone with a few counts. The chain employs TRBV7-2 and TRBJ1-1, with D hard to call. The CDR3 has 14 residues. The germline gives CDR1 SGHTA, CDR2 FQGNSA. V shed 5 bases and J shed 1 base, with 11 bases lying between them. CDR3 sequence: CASSIGTANTEAFF. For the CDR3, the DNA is TGTGCCAGCAGCATCGGTACAGCGAACACTGAAGCTTTCTTT.

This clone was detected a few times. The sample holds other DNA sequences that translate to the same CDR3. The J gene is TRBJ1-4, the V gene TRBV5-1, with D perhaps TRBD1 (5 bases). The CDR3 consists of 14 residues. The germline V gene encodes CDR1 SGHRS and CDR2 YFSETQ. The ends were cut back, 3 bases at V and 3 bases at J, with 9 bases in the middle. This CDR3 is CASSSGGANEKLFF. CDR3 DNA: TGCGCCAGCAGCTCGGGGGGGGCTAATGAAAAACTGTTTTTT.

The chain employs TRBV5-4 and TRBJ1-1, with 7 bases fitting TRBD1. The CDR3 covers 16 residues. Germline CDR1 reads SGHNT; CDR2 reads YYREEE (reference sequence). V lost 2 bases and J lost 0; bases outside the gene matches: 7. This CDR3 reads CASSFPPGQMNTEAFF. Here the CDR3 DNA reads TGTGCCAGCAGCTTTCCTCCGGGACAGATGAACACTGAAGCTTTCTTT.

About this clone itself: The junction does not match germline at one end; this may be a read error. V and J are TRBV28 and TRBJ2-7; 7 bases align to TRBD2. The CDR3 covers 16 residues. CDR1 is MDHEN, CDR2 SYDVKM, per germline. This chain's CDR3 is CASRLGGQAFTYEQYF. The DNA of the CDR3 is TGTGCCAGCCGTTTGGGAGGGCAGGCTTTCACCTACGAGCAGTACTTC.

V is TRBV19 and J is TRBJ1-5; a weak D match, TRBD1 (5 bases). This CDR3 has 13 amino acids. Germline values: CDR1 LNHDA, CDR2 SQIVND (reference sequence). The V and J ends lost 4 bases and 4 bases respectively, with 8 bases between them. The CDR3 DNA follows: TGTGCCAGTAGTACGGGGGATAATCAGCCCCAGCATTTT. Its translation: CASSTGDNQPQHF.

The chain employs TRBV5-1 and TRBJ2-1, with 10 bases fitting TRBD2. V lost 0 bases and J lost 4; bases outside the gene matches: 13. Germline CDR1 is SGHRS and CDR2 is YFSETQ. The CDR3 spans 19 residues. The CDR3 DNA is TGCGCCAGCAGCTTGGAGGTTCGGAGGACTAGCGGTGATTACAATGAGCAGTTCTTC. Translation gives CASSLEVRRTSGDYNEQFF.

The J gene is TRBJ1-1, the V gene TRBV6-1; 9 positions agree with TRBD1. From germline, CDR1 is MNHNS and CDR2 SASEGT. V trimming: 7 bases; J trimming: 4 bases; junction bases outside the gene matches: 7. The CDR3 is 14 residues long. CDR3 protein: CASTRDRVATEAFF. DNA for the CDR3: TGTGCCAGCACTAGGGACAGGGTAGCCACTGAAGCTTTCTTT.

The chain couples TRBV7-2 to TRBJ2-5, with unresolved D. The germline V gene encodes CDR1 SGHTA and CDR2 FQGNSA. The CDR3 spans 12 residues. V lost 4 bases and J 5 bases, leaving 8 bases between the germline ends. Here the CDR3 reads CASSYRWETQYF. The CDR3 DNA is TGTGCCAGCAGCTACAGATGGGAGACCCAGTACTTC.

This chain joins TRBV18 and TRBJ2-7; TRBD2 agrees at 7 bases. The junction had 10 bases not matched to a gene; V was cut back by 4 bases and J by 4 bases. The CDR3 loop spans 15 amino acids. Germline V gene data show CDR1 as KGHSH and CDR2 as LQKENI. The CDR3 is CASSQFLAESYEQYF. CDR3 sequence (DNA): TGTGCCAGCTCACAGTTTCTAGCGGAATCTTACGAGCAGTACTTC.

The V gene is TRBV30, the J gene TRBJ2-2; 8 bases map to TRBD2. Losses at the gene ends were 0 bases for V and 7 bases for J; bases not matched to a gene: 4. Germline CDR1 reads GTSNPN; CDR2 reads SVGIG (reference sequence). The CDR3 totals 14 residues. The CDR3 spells CAWSVIAGIGELFF. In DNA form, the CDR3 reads TGTGCCTGGAGTGTTATAGCGGGGATCGGGGAGCTGTTTTTT.

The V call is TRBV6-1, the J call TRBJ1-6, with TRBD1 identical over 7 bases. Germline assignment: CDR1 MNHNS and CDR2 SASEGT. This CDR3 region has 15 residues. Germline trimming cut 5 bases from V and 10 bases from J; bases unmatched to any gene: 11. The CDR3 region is CASSQRQGKNSPLHF. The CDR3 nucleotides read TGTGCCAGCAGTCAGAGACAGGGTAAAAACTCACCCCTCCACTTT.

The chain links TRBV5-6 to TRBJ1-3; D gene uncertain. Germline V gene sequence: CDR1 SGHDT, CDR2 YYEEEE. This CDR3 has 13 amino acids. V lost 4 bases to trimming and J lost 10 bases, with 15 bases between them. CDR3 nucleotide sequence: TGTGCCAGCAGCAGGAACCGGCGGGAGACCATATATTTT. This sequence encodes CASSRNRRETIYF.

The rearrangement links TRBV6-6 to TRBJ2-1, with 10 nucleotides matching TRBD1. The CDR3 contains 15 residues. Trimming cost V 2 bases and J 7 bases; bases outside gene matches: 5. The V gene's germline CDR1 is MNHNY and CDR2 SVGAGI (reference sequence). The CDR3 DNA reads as TGTGCCAGCAGTTACGCGGACAGGGGGTGGAATGAGCAGTTCTTC. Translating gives CASSYADRGWNEQFF.

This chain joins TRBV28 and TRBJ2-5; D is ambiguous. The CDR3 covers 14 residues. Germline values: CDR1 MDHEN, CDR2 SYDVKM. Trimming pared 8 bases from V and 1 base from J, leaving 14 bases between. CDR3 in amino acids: CASVPSRVQETQYF. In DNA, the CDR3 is TGTGCCAGCGTCCCTTCCCGGGTCCAAGAGACCCAGTACTTC.

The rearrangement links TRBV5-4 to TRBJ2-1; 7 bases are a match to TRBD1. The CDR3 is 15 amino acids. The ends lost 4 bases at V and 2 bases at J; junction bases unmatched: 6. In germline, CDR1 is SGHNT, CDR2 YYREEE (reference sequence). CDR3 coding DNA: TGTGCCAGCAGCCCTGACAGGGCACCCTACAATGAGCAGTTCTTC. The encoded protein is CASSPDRAPYNEQFF.

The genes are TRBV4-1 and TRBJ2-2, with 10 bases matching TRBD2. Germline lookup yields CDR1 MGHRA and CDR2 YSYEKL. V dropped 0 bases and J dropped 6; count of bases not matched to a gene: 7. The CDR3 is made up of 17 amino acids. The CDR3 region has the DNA TGCGCCAGCAGCCAAGATTTCCTAGCGGGAGACCCCGGGGAGCTGTTTTTT. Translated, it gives CASSQDFLAGDPGELFF.

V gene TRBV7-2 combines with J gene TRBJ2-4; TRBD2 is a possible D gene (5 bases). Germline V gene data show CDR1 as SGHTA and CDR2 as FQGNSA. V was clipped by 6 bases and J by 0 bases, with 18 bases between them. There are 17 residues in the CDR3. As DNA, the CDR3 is TGTGCCAGCAGTCCCTTTCCAGCGGAGCTAGCCAAAAACATTCAGTACTTC. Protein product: CASSPFPAELAKNIQYF.

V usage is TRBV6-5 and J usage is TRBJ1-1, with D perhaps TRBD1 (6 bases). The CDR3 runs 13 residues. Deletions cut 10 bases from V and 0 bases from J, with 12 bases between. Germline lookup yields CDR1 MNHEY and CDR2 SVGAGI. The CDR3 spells CANQTGMNTEAFF. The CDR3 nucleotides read TGTGCCAACCAGACAGGTATGAACACTGAAGCTTTCTTT.

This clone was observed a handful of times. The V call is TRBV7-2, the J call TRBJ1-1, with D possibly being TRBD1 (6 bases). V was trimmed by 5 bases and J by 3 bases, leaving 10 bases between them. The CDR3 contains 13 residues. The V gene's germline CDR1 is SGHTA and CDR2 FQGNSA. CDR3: CASSTQGYTEAFF. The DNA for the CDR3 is TGTGCCAGCAGCACACAGGGATACACTGAAGCTTTCTTT.

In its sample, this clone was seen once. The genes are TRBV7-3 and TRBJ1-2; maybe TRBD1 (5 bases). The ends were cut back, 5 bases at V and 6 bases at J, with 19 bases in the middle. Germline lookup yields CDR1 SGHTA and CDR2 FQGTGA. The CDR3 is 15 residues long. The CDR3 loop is CASSLRSETAHGYTF. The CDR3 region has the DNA TGTGCCAGCAGCCTCCGCTCTGAGACAGCGCATGGCTACACCTTC.

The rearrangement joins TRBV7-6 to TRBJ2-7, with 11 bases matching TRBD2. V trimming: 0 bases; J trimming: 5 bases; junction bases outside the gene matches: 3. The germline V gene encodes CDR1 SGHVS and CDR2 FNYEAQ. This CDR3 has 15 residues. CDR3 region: CASSLAASGRNEQYF. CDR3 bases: TGTGCCAGCAGCTTAGCGGCTAGCGGGAGGAACGAGCAGTACTTC.